This TCR beta chain was captured in a study of graft-versus-host responses after intestinal transplantation. Study-wide background: Transplants were multivisceral, liver-intestinal, or isolated intestinal. Recipients across the board were started on anti-thymocyte globulin induction, then kept on tacrolimus and steroids for about three years. Overall study results and limits: The authors found GvH clones in recipient marrow, some appearing first in ileum or blood. Circulating GvH clones peaking coincided with falling HvG clones soon after transplant.

The data were produced by immunoSEQ multiplex PCR, yet TCRdb's version contains in-frame clones alone and is incomplete. The sample includes roughly 100,000 clones, roughly 93% of them seen just once. Trimming pared 10 bases from V and 4 bases from J, leaving 10 bases between. The CDR3 sequence is 11 residues long. Germline CDR1 LNHDA, CDR2 SQIVND (reference sequence). About this clone itself: No antigen is known for it.

The genes are TRBV19 and TRBJ1-2, with a tentative D call TRBD1 (5 bases). The sequencing used unstimulated CD8+ T cells sorted from spleen or lymph node cells, collected before intestinal transplant. The TCR sequence derives from a human donor who received an intestinal transplant. The CDR3 region is CAIRDVYGYTF. CDR3 bases: TGTGCCATCAGGGACGTCTATGGCTACACCTTC.